This TCR beta chain stems from a study of T cells after yellow fever vaccination. Researchers made TCR cDNA using 5'RACE template switching, and this step added a universal primer site and UMIs. MiXCR, applied by TCRdb to the 5' RACE reads, yields one record per CDR3 protein. In the table there are hundreds of thousands of distinct CDR3 sequences, 12% of which are singletons. Germline loops: CDR1 SGHTA, CDR2 FQGNSA. With 6 bases clipped from V and 2 bases from J, the junction kept 12 bases outside the gene matches. The CDR3 is made up of 17 amino acids. In its sample, this clonotype was seen a few times.

This receptor was identified in a man between 25 and 39 years old who received the YFV17D yellow fever vaccine. The gene calls are TRBV7-2 and TRBJ2-5, with 10 bases identical to TRBD1. Sequences were derived from PBMCs, sampled on the day of the yellow fever booster vaccination. CDR3: CASRPTKGTGVQETQYF. The DNA of the CDR3 is TGTGCCAGCAGACCGACGAAGGGGACAGGGGTTCAAGAGACCCAGTACTTC.